Listed below are T cell receptor beta chains from one sample, sequenced in a study of CD8+CD57+ T cells in acquired aplastic anemia. TCRdb passed the reads through MiXCR, listing each CDR3 protein once. The top ten clones hold under 2.5% of a sample with some 64,000 distinct CDR3 sequences, over 45% of them seen once. The sequenced sample was sorted CD4+, CD8+, or CD8+CD57+ T cells (not recorded which) from PBMCs. These receptors all stem from a human donor in good health, serving as a control. The CDR3 runs from the conserved cysteine through the conserved F or W. The order of the fields is D gene, clone size, J gene, V gene, CDR3 protein, CDR3 DNA. A D gene is named only where the DNA matches it firmly. Only some rows state a clone size, as once, few, many or a class for expanded clones.

d_gene: .
abundance: .
j_gene: TRBJ1-5
v_gene: TRBV19
CDR3aa: CASSIDQGLPQHF
CDR3nt: TGTGCCAGTAGTATAGATCAGGGACTGCCCCAGCATTTT

d_gene: TRBD1
abundance: .
j_gene: TRBJ2-3
v_gene: TRBV11-1
CDR3aa: CASSKTGGSADTQYF
CDR3nt: TGTGCCAGCAGCAAGACAGGGGGTTCAGCAGATACGCAGTATTTT

d_gene: .
abundance: many
j_gene: TRBJ1-5
v_gene: TRBV4-1
CDR3aa: CASSQEGRGNQPQHF
CDR3nt: TGCGCCAGCAGCCAAGAAGGCAGGGGCAATCAGCCCCAGCATTTT

d_gene: .
abundance: many
j_gene: TRBJ2-7
v_gene: TRBV6-5
CDR3aa: CASSYWRERGREQYF
CDR3nt: TGTGCCAGCAGTTACTGGCGGGAGAGGGGGCGGGAGCAGTACTTC

d_gene: .
abundance: many
j_gene: TRBJ1-1
v_gene: TRBV7-2
CDR3aa: CASSLAQLNLEAFF
CDR3nt: TGTGCCAGCAGCTTAGCTCAGCTAAACCTTGAAGCTTTCTTT

d_gene: .
abundance: .
j_gene: TRBJ2-5
v_gene: TRBV15
CDR3aa: CATSRDGSRGETQYF
CDR3nt: TGTGCCACCAGCAGAGATGGGTCGCGGGGAGAGACCCAGTACTTC

d_gene: .
abundance: once
j_gene: TRBJ1-1
v_gene: TRBV24-1
CDR3aa: CATSDSWAGQAFF
CDR3nt: TGTGCCACCAGTGATTCGTGGGCTGGGCAAGCTTTCTTT

d_gene: .
abundance: .
j_gene: TRBJ2-5
v_gene: TRBV9
CDR3aa: CASSGGWGSQETQYF
CDR3nt: TGTGCCAGCAGCGGGGGGTGGGGAAGTCAAGAGACCCAGTACTTC

d_gene: .
abundance: .
j_gene: TRBJ2-3
v_gene: TRBV11-3
CDR3aa: CASSPSWGTDTQYF
CDR3nt: TGTGCCAGCAGCCCCAGTTGGGGAACAGATACGCAGTATTTT

d_gene: .
abundance: many
j_gene: TRBJ2-5
v_gene: TRBV6-5
CDR3aa: CASRPTRTQETQYF
CDR3nt: TGTGCCAGCAGACCAACTAGGACACAAGAGACCCAGTACTTC

d_gene: .
abundance: .
j_gene: TRBJ2-5
v_gene: TRBV10-3
CDR3aa: CAISLGETQYF
CDR3nt: TGTGCCATCAGTCTAGGGGAGACCCAGTACTTC

d_gene: TRBD1
abundance: .
j_gene: TRBJ2-7
v_gene: TRBV20-1
CDR3aa: CSAFVNRGTHEQYF
CDR3nt: TGCAGTGCTTTCGTGAACAGGGGTACCCACGAGCAGTACTTC

d_gene: TRBD1
abundance: .
j_gene: TRBJ2-4
v_gene: TRBV2
CDR3aa: CASSDSGTGGAGTQYF
CDR3nt: TGTGCCAGCAGTGACTCCGGGACAGGGGGCGCGGGCACTCAGTACTTC

d_gene: .
abundance: .
j_gene: TRBJ2-7
v_gene: TRBV20-1
CDR3aa: CSASGVVYEQYF
CDR3nt: TGCAGTGCTAGCGGGGTAGTCTACGAGCAGTACTTC

d_gene: .
abundance: .
j_gene: TRBJ2-7
v_gene: TRBV28
CDR3aa: CASSQQGHRYF
CDR3nt: TGTGCCAGCAGTCAACAGGGTCATCGGTACTTC

d_gene: TRBD2
abundance: .
j_gene: TRBJ2-2
v_gene: TRBV2
CDR3aa: CASRSGETGELFF
CDR3nt: TGTGCCAGCAGAAGCGGGGAGACCGGGGAGCTGTTTTTT

d_gene: .
abundance: once
j_gene: TRBJ2-5
v_gene: TRBV7-6
CDR3aa: CASRRQGETQYF
CDR3nt: TGTGCCAGCCGGCGGCAGGGAGAGACCCAGTACTTC